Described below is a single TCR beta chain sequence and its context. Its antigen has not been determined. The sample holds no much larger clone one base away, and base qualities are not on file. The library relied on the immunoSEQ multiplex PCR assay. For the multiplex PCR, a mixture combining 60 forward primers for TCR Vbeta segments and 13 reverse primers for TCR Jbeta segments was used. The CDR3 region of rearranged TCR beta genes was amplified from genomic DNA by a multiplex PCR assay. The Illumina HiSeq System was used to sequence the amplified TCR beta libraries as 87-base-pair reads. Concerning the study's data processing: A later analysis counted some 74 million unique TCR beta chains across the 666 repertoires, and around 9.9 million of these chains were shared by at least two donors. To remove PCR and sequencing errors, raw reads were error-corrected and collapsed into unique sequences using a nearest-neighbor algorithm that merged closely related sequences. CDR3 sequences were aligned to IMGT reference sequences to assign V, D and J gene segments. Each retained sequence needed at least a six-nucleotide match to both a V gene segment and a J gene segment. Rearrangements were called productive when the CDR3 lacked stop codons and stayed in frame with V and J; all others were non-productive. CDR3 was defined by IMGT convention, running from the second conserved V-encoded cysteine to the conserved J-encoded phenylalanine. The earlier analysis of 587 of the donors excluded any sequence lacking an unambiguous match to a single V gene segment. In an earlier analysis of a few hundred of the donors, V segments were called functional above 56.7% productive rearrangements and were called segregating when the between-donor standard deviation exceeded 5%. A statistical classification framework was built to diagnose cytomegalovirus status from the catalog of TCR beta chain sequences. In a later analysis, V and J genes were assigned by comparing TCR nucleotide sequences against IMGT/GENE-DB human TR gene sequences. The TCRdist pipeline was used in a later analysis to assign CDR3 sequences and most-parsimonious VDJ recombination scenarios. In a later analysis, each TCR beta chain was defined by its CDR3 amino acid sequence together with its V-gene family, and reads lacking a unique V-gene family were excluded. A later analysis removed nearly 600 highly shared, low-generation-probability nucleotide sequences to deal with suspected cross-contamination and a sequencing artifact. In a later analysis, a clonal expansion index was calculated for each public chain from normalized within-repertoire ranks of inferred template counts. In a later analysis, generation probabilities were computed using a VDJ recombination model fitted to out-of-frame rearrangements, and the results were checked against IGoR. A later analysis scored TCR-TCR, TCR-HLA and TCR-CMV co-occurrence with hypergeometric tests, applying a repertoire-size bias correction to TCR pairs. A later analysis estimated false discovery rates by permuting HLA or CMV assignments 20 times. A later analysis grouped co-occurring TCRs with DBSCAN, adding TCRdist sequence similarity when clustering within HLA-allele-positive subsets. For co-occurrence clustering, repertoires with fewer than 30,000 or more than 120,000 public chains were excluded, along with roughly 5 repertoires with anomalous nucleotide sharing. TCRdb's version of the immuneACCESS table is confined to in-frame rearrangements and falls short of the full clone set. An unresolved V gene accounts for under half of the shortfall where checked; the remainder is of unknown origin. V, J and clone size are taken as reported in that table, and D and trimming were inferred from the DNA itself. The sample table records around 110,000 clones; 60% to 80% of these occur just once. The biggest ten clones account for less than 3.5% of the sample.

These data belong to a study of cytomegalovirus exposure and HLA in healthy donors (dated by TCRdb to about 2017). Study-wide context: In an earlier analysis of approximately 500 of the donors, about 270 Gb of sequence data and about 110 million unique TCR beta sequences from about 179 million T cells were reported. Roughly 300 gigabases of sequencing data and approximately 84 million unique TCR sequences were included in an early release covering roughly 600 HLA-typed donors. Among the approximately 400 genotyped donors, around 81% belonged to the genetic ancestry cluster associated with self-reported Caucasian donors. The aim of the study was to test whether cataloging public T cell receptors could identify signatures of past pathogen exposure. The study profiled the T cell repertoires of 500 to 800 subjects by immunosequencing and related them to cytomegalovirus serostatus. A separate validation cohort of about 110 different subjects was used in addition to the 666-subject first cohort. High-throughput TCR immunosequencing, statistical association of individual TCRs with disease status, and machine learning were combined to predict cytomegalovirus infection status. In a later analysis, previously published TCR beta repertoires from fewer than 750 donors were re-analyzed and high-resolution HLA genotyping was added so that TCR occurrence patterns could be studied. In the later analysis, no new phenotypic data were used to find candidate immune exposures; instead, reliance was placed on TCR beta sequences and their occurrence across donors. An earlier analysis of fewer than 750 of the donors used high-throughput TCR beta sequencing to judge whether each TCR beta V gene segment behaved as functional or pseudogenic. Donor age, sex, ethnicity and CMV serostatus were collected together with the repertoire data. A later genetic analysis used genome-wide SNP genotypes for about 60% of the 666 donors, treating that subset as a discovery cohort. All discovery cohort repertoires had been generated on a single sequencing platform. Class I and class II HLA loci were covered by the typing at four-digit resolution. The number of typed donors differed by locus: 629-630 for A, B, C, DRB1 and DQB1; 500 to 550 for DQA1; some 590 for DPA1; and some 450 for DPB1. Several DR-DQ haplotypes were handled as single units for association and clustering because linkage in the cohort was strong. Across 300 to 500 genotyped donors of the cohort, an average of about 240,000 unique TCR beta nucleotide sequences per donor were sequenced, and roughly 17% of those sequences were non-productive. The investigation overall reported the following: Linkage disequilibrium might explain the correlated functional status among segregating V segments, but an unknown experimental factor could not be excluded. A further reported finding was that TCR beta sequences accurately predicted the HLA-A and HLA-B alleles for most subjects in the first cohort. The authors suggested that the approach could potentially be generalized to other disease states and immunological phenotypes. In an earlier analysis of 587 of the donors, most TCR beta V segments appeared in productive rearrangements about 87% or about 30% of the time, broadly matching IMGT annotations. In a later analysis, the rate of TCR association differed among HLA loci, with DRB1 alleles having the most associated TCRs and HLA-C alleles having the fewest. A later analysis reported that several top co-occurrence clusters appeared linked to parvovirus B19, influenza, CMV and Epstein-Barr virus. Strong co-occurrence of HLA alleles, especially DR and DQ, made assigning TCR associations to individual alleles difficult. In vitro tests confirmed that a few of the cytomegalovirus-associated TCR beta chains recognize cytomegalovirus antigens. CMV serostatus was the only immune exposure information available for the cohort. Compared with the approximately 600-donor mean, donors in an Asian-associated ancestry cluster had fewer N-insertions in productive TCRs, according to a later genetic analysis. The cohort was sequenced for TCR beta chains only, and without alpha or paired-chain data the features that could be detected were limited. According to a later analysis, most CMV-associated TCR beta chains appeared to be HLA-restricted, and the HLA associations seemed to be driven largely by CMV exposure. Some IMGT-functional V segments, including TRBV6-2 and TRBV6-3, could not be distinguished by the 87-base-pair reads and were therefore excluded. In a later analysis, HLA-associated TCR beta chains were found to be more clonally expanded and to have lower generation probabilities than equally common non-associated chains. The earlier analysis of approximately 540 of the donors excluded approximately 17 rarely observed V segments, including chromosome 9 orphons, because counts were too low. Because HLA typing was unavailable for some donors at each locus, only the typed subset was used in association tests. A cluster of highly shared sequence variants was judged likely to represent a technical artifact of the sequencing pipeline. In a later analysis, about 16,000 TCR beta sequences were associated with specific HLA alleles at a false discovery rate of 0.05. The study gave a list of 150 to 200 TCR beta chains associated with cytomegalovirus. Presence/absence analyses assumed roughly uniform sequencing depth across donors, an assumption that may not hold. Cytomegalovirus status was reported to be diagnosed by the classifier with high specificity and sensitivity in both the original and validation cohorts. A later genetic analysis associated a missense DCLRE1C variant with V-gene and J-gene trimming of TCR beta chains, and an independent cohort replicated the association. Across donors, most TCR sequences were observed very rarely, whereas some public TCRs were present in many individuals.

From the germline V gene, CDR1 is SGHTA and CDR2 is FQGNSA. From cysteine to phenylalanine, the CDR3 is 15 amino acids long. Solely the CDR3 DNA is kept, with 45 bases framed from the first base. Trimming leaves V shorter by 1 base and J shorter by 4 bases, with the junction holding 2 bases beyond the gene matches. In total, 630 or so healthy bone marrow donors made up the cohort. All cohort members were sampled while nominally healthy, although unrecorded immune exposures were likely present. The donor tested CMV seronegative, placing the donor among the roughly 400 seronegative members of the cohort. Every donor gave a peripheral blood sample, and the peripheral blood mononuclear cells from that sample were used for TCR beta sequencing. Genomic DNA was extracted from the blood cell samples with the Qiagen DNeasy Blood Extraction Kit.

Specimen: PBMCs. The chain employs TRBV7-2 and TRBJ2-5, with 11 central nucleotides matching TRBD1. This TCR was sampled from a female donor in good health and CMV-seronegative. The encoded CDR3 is CASSLGTGGGETQYF. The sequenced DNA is TGTGCCAGCAGCTTAGGGACAGGGGGCGGAGAGACCCAGTACTTC.